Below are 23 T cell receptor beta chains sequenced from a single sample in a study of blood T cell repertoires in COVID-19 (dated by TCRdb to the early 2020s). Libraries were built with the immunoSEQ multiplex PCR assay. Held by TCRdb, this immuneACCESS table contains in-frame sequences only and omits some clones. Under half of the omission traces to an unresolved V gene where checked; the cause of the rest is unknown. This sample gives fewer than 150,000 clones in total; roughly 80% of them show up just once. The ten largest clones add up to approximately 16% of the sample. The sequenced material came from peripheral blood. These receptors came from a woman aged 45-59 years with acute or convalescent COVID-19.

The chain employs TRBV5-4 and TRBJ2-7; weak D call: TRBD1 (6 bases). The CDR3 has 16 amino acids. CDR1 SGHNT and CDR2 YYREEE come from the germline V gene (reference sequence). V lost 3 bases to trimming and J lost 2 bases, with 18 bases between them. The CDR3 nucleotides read TGTGCCAGCAGCTACACAACAGGGATTAGGGCCTACGAGCAGTACTTC. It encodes CASSYTTGIRAYEQYF. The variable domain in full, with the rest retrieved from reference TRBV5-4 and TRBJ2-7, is ETGVTQSPTHLIKTRGQQVTLRCSSQSGHNTVSWYQQALGQGPQFIFQYYREEENGRGNFPPRFSGLQFPNYSSELNVNALELDDSALYLCASSYTTGIRAYEQYFGPGTRLTVT.

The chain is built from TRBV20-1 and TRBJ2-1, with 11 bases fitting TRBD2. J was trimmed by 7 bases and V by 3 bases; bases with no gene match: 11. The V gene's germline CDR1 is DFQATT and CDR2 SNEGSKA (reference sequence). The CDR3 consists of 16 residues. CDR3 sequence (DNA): TGCAGTGCTAGTGGGTATAGCGGGGGGGTGGTGAATGAGCAGTTCTTC. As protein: CSASGYSGGVVNEQFF.

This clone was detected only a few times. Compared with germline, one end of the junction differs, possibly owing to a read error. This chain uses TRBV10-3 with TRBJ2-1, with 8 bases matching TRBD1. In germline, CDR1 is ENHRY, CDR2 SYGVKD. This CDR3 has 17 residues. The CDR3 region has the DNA TGTGCCATCAGTGAGTTCTCACCGAGGACAGGGTCTCATGAGGAGTTCTTC. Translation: CAISEFSPRTGSHEEFF.

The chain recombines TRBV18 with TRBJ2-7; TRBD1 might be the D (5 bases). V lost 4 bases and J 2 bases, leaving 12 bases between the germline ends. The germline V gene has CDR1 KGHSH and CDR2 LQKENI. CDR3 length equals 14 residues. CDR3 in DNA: TGTGCCAGCTCACTCCAAGGGGCTGCCTACGAGCAGTACTTC. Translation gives CASSLQGAAYEQYF.

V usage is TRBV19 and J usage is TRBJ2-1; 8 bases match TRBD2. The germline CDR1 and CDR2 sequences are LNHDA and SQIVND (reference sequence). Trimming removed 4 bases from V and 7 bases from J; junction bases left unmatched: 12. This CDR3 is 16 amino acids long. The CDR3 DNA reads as TGTGCCAGTAGTAATACCCCAAGCGGGGGTAGGAATGAGCAGTTCTTC. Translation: CASSNTPSGGRNEQFF.

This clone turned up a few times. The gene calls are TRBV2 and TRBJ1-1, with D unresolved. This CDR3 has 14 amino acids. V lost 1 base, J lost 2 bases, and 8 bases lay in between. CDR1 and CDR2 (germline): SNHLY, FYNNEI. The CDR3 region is CASSEVVPNTEAFF. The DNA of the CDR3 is TGTGCCAGCAGTGAAGTAGTCCCCAACACTGAAGCTTTCTTT. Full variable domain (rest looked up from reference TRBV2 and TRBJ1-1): EPEVTQTPSHQVTQMGQEVILRCVPISNHLYFYWYRQILGQKVEFLVSFYNNEISEKSEIFDDQFSVERPDGSNFTLKIRSTKLEDSAMYFCASSEVVPNTEAFFGQGTRLTVV.

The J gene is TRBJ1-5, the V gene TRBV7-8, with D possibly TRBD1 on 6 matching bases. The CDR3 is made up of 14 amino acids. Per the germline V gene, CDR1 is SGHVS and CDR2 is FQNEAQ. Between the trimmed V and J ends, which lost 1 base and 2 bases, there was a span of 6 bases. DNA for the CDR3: TGTGCCAGCAGCTTAGGACAGGGCAATCAGCCCCAGCATTTT. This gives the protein CASSLGQGNQPQHF. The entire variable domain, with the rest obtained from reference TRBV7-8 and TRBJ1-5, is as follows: GAGVSQSPRYKVAKRGQDVALRCDPISGHVSLFWYQQALGQGPEFLTYFQNEAQLDKSGLPSDRFFAERPEGSVSTLKIQRTQQEDSAVYLCASSLGQGNQPQHFGDGTRLSIL.

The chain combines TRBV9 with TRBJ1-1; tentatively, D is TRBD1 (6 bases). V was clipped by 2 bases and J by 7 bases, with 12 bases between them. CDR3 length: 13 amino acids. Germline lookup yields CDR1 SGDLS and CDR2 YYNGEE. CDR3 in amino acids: CASSVILQGEAFF. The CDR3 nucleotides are TGTGCCAGCAGCGTTATCCTACAGGGTGAAGCTTTCTTT.

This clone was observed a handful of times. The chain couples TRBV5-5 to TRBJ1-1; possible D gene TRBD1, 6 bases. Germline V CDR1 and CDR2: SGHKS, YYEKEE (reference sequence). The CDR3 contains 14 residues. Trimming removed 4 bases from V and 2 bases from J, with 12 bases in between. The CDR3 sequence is CASSISGGNTEAFF. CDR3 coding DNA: TGTGCCAGCAGCATTTCTGGGGGCAACACTGAAGCTTTCTTT.

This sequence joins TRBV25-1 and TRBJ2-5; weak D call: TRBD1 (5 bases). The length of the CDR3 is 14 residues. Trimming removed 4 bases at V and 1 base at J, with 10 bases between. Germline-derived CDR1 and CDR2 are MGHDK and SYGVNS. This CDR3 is CASSVDTAQETQYF. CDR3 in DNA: TGTGCCAGCAGTGTGGACACCGCCCAAGAGACCCAGTACTTC.

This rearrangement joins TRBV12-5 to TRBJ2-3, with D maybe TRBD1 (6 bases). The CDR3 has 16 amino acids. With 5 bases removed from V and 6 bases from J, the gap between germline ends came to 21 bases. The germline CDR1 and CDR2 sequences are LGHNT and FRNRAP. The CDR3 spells CASGTQQTGLTDTQYF. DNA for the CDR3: TGTGCTAGTGGTACGCAGCAGACAGGTTTAACGGATACGCAGTATTTT.

In nucleotides, the CDR3 is TGTGCCACCAGTGATTCGGGACTAGCGGGGCCCGGGGAGCTGTTTTTT. Its translation: CATSDSGLAGPGELFF. The rearrangement joins TRBV24-1 to TRBJ2-2; TRBD2 aligns across 13 bases. This CDR3 is built from 16 residues. CDR1 and CDR2 from the germline V gene are KGHDR and SFDVKD. Unmatched junction bases numbered 2, after V lost 2 bases and J lost 6 bases.

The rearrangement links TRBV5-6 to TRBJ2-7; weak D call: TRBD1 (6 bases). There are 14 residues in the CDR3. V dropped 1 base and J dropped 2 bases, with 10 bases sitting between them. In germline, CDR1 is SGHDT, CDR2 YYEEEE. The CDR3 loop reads CASSLPGETYEQYF. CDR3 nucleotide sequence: TGTGCCAGCAGCTTGCCAGGGGAGACCTACGAGCAGTACTTC.

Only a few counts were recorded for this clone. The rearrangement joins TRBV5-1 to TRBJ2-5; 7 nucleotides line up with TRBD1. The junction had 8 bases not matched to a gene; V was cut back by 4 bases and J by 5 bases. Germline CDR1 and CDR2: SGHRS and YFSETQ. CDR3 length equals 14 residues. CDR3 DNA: TGCGCCAGCAGCCCTGACAGGGACGGGGAGACCCAGTACTTC. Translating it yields CASSPDRDGETQYF.

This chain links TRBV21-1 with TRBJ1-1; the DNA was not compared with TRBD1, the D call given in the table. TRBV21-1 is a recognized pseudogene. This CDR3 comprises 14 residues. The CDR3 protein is CATRRDRGLGEAFF. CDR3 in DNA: TGTGCCACCCGTCGCGACAGGGGGCTTGGTGAAGCTTTCTTT.

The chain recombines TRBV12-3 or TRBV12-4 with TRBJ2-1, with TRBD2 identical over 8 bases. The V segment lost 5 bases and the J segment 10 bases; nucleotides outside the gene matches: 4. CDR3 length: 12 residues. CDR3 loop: CASSLTSVEQFF. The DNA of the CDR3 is TGTGCCAGCAGTCTGACTAGCGTGGAGCAGTTCTTC.

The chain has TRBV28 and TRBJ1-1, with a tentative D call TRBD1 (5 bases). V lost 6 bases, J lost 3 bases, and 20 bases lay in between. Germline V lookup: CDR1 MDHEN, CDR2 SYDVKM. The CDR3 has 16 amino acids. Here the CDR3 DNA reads TGTGCCAGCAGCTCAGGCGGGAACCCGACAGACACTGAAGCTTTCTTT. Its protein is CASSSGGNPTDTEAFF.

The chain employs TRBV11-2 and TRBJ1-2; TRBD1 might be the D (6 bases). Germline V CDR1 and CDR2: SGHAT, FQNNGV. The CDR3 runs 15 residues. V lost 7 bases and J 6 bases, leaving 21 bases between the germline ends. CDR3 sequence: CASIETNRERDGYTF. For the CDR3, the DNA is TGTGCCAGCATCGAAACCAACAGGGAACGGGATGGCTACACCTTC. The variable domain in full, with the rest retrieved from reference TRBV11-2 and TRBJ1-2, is EAGVAQSPRYKIIEKRQSVAFWCNPISGHATLYWYQQILGQGPKLLIQFQNNGVVDDSQLPKDRFSAERLKGVDSTLKIQPAKLEDSAVYLCASIETNRERDGYTFGSGTRLTVV.

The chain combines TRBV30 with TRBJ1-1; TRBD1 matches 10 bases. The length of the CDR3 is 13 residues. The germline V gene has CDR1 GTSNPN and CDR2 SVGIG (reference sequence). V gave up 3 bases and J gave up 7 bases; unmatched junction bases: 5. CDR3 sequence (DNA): TGTGCCTGGAGGTCGACAGGGGGCCTTGAAGCTTTCTTT. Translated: CAWRSTGGLEAFF. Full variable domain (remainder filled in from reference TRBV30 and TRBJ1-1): SQTIHQWPATLVQPVGSPLSLECTVEGTSNPNLYWYRQAAGRGLQLLFYSVGIGQISSEVPQNLSASRPQDRQFILSSKKLLLSDSGFYLCAWRSTGGLEAFFGQGTRLTVV.

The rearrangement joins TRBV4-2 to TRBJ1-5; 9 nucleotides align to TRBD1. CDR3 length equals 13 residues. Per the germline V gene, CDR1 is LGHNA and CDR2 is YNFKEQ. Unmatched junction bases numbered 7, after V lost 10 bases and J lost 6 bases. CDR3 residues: CATAQGAGQPQHF. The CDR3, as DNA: TGTGCCACTGCACAGGGGGCGGGTCAGCCCCAGCATTTT.

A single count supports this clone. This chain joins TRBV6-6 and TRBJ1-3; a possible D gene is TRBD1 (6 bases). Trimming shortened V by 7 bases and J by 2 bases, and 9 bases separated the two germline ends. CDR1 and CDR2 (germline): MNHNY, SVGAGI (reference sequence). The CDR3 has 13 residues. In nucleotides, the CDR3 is TGTGCCAGCACCAGGGACACTGGAAACACCATATATTTT. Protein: CASTRDTGNTIYF.

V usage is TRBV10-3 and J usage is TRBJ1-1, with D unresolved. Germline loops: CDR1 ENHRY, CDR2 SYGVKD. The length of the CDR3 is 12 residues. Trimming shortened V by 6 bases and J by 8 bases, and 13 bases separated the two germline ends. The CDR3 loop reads CAISKNTEEAFF. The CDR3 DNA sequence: TGTGCCATCAGCAAGAACACAGAAGAAGCTTTCTTT.

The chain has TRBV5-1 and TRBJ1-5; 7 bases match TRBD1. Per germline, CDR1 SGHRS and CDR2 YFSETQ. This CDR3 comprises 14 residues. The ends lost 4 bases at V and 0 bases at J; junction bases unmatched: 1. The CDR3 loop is CASSQGDSNQPQHF. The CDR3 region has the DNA TGCGCCAGCAGCCAGGGGGATAGCAATCAGCCCCAGCATTTT.